These 23 T cell receptor beta chains share one sample of origin, sequenced in a study of blood T cell repertoires in COVID-19. The protocol was immunoSEQ multiplex PCR, while the TCRdb copy is restricted to in-frame clones and leaves out a portion. The sample records around 400,000 clones, 80% to 90% being singletons. The sequenced sample consisted of peripheral blood. These receptors were taken from a woman aged 55-70 years with COVID-19, enrolled during active disease.

The rearrangement uses TRBV7-2 and TRBJ1-6; D ambiguous. The CDR3 is made up of 14 amino acids. CDR1 and CDR2 from the germline V gene are SGHTA and FQGNSA. Between the trimmed V and J ends, which lost 1 base and 13 bases, there was a span of 14 bases. The CDR3 DNA reads as TGTGCCAGCAGCTTAGAACCCCCCCCCGAGCCCCTCCACTTT. Its translation is CASSLEPPPEPLHF.

CDR3 amino acids: CASRPIAEITEAFF. For the CDR3, the DNA is TGCGCCAGCAGACCTATTGCGGAGATAACTGAAGCTTTCTTT. J is TRBJ1-1 and V is TRBV5-1; D remains ambiguous. Germline CDR1 and CDR2: SGHRS and YFSETQ. V was shortened by 5 bases and J by 5 bases, with 16 bases between the two germline ends. The length of the CDR3 is 14 residues.

This clone has at least ten counts. The V call is TRBV6-2 or TRBV6-3, the J call TRBJ1-6; 8 bases match TRBD1. The trim removed 2 bases at V and 9 bases at J, leaving 3 bases unmatched. The germline V gene has CDR1 MNHEY and CDR2 SVGEGT. The CDR3 length is 14 residues. The CDR3, as DNA: TGTGCCAGCAGTTACGAGACAGGGGCTTCACCCCTCCACTTT. It codes for CASSYETGASPLHF.

This clone was seen only a few times. The rearrangement links TRBV16 to TRBJ1-6; tentative D call: TRBD1 (5 bases). Between the trimmed V and J ends, which lost 4 bases and 9 bases, there was a span of 10 bases. Germline V gene data show CDR1 as KGHSY and CDR2 as FQNENV. CDR3 length: 13 residues. This chain's CDR3 is CASSRQPFSPLHF. CDR3 in DNA: TGTGCCAGCAGCCGACAGCCCTTTTCACCCCTCCACTTT.

V usage is TRBV12-5 and J usage is TRBJ2-3; 8 nucleotides match TRBD1. CDR3 length: 16 amino acids. Germline loops: CDR1 LGHNT, CDR2 FRNRAP. The junction had 8 bases not matched to a gene; V was cut back by 2 bases and J by 4 bases. The CDR3 loop is CASGLPGQGGADTQYF. The DNA for the CDR3 is TGTGCTAGTGGTTTGCCCGGACAGGGTGGCGCAGATACGCAGTATTTT.

The chain joins TRBV28 to TRBJ2-5; 7 nucleotides line up with TRBD2. Germline CDR1 is MDHEN and CDR2 is SYDVKM. The CDR3 runs 15 residues. Germline trimming cut 4 bases from V and 2 bases from J; bases unmatched to any gene: 7. Here the CDR3 reads CASSSLPAGQETQYF. The CDR3 DNA is TGTGCCAGCAGTTCCCTCCCAGCGGGGCAAGAGACCCAGTACTTC.

The count of this clone is one. The chain carries TRBV6-2 or TRBV6-3 and TRBJ1-5, with D maybe TRBD1 (6 bases). The CDR3 sequence is 16 residues long. The V and J ends lost 2 bases and 1 base respectively, with 12 bases between them. Germline lookup yields CDR1 MNHEY and CDR2 SVGEGT. CDR3 coding DNA: TGTGCCAGCAGTTACCTGCAGGGGAGAAGCAATCAGCCCCAGCATTTT. Translated, it gives CASSYLQGRSNQPQHF.

The chain combines TRBV4-1 with TRBJ2-7; D is undetermined. The V gene's germline CDR1 is MGHRA and CDR2 YSYEKL. The V end was cut by 4 bases, the J end by 2 bases, with 9 bases between. The CDR3 has 13 amino acids. The CDR3 sequence is CASSLTAAYEQYF. The CDR3 DNA sequence: TGCGCCAGCAGCCTCACCGCAGCCTACGAGCAGTACTTC.

This chain links TRBV15 with TRBJ1-5; D might be TRBD1 (5 bases). Germline V gives CDR1 LNHNV, CDR2 YYDKDF (reference sequence). The CDR3 runs 15 residues. V lost 6 bases and J 0 bases, leaving 12 bases between the germline ends. CDR3 in amino acids: CATSLTVYSNQPQHF. CDR3 nucleotides: TGTGCCACCAGTTTGACAGTCTATAGCAATCAGCCCCAGCATTTT.

This clone was seen a handful of times. The chain carries TRBV7-9 and TRBJ1-2; 11 nucleotides match TRBD1. The CDR3 extends over 15 amino acids. The J segment lost 0 bases and the V segment lost 5 bases, leaving 2 bases of the junction unmatched. Germline V gene data show CDR1 as SEHNR and CDR2 as FQNEAQ (reference sequence). The CDR3 spells CASSGQGAANYGYTF. The CDR3 DNA reads TGTGCCAGCAGCGGACAGGGGGCTGCTAACTATGGCTACACCTTC.

This clone was detected once. This chain links TRBV28 with TRBJ1-2; D gene ambiguous. Germline values: CDR1 MDHEN, CDR2 SYDVKM. The CDR3 loop spans 13 amino acids. The V and J ends lost 5 bases and 4 bases respectively, with 11 bases between them. The CDR3 protein is CASSLTVPYGYTF. The CDR3 nucleotides are TGTGCCAGCAGTCTTACAGTACCCTATGGCTACACCTTC.

The chain carries TRBV20-1 and TRBJ1-2; 7 bases align to TRBD1. The length of the CDR3 is 13 residues. CDR1 is DFQATT, CDR2 SNEGSKA, per germline (reference sequence). Germline trimming cut 3 bases from V and 7 bases from J; bases unmatched to any gene: 8. CDR3 sequence (DNA): TGCAGTGCTAGTGGGCAGGGGGGAGGTGGCTACACCTTC. Amino acid sequence: CSASGQGGGGYTF.

The chain joins TRBV30 to TRBJ1-5; the D gene is possibly TRBD1 (6 bases). The germline V gene has CDR1 GTSNPN and CDR2 SVGIG (reference sequence). The CDR3 is made up of 13 amino acids. The CDR3 nucleotides are TGTGCTGTGGAGTGGGGGCAGAATCAGCCCCAGCATTTT. It translates to CAVEWGQNQPQHF.

CDR3 sequence (DNA): TGTGCCAGCAGTGCCGAGGTGAAGAACACTGAAGCTTTCTTT. Residues: CASSAEVKNTEAFF. The chain combines TRBV25-1 with TRBJ1-1, with D unresolved. With 4 bases removed from V and 1 base from J, the gap between germline ends came to 10 bases. The CDR3 has 14 residues. In germline, CDR1 is MGHDK, CDR2 SYGVNS.

The genes are TRBV4-1 and TRBJ2-7, with 9 nucleotides matching TRBD2. The CDR3 length is 16 residues. The trim removed 0 bases at V and 4 bases at J, leaving 7 bases unmatched. Germline V gene sequence: CDR1 MGHRA, CDR2 YSYEKL. The CDR3 region has the DNA TGCGCCAGCAGCCAAGATCCCCAGCGGGGGGATTACGAGCAGTACTTC. Its translation is CASSQDPQRGDYEQYF.

This chain uses TRBV4-2 with TRBJ2-7; maybe TRBD2 (7 bases). The CDR3 extends over 16 amino acids. The V gene lost 4 bases and the J gene lost 4 bases, with 20 bases spanning the gap. Germline-derived CDR1 and CDR2 are LGHNA and YNFKEQ. CDR3 sequence: CASSPRVGGASYEQYF. In nucleotides, the CDR3 is TGTGCCAGCAGCCCCAGGGTGGGGGGGGCTTCATACGAGCAGTACTTC.

In DNA form, the CDR3 reads TGTGCCAGCAGTAAGAGGTCGGGGGGGCGCGGCACCGGGGAGCTGTTTTTT. The encoded protein is CASSKRSGGRGTGELFF. The chain couples TRBV7-2 to TRBJ2-2; 8 bases agree with TRBD2. Germline CDR1 reads SGHTA; CDR2 reads FQGNSA. This CDR3 contains 17 residues. V shed 6 bases, J shed 4 bases, and the junction held 13 bases outside the gene matches.

The chain is built from TRBV30 and TRBJ1-2; 8 bases fit TRBD1. V gave up 4 bases and J gave up 0 bases; unmatched junction bases: 10. In germline, CDR1 is GTSNPN, CDR2 SVGIG (reference sequence). CDR3 length equals 16 residues. CDR3 protein: CAWTRDRLLSNYGYTF. DNA for the CDR3: TGTGCCTGGACCCGGGACAGGCTGCTTTCTAACTATGGCTACACCTTC.

The chain couples TRBV4-2 to TRBJ1-2, with a weak D call TRBD1 (6 bases). CDR1 is LGHNA, CDR2 YNFKEQ, per germline. The CDR3 runs 15 residues. The V end was cut by 1 base, the J end by 4 bases, with 13 bases between. CDR3 residues: CASSQAAGASYGYTF. DNA for the CDR3: TGTGCCAGCAGCCAAGCTGCGGGGGCGAGCTATGGCTACACCTTC.

The J gene is TRBJ1-2, the V gene TRBV6-2 or TRBV6-3; D ambiguous. This CDR3 spans 13 amino acids. The V gene's germline CDR1 is MNHEY and CDR2 SVGEGT. V was shortened by 0 bases and J by 0 bases, with 2 bases between the two germline ends. Here the CDR3 reads CASSYSSNYGYTF. The CDR3 DNA reads as TGTGCCAGCAGTTACTCCTCTAACTATGGCTACACCTTC.

The chain is built from TRBV7-3 and TRBJ1-6; 9 bases line up with TRBD1. This CDR3 is 15 amino acids long. Germline trimming cut 5 bases from V and 10 bases from J; bases unmatched to any gene: 9. The germline V gene encodes CDR1 SGHTA and CDR2 FQGTGA. CDR3 in amino acids: CASSARQGGGSPLHF. CDR3 bases: TGTGCCAGCAGCGCCCGACAGGGGGGAGGATCACCCCTCCACTTT.

This chain uses TRBV9 with TRBJ2-5; D is unresolved. CDR3 length equals 14 residues. Germline CDR1 reads SGDLS; CDR2 reads YYNGEE. V lost 4 bases, J lost 5 bases, and 15 bases lay in between. CDR3 in amino acids: CASSTDLAEETQYF. In DNA form, the CDR3 reads TGTGCCAGCAGCACCGACTTAGCCGAGGAGACCCAGTACTTC. The full variable domain, with the rest looked up from reference TRBV9 and TRBJ2-5, is DSGVTQTPKHLITATGQRVTLRCSPRSGDLSVYWYQQSLDQGLQFLIQYYNGEERAKGNILERFSAQQFPDLHSELNLSSLELGDSALYFCASSTDLAEETQYFGPGTRLLVL.

This clone was detected a few times. The chain couples TRBV3-1 (or the pseudogene TRBV3-2) to TRBJ2-7, with D uncertain. V lost 3 bases and J 2 bases, leaving 11 bases between the germline ends. Germline lookup yields CDR1 LGHDT and CDR2 YNNKEL (reference sequence). The length of the CDR3 is 14 residues. CDR3 sequence: CASSQTELAYEQYF. In DNA, the CDR3 is TGTGCCAGCAGCCAGACGGAGCTAGCCTACGAGCAGTACTTC.